A single sample is the source of the 12 T cell receptor beta chains below, sequenced in a study of T cell repertoires in cytomegalovirus infection. TCRdb re-analysed the reads in MiXCR, keeping a single row per CDR3 protein. The sample yields some 920,000 distinct CDR3 sequences, 30% to 40% seen once. Their cognate antigens are unknown. The sample consisted of cultured CD8+ T cells from PBMCs, taken from culture after CMV antigen stimulation. The receptors shown here come from a human donor in good health (CMV status not recorded). Some clones in this sample may be carry-over from other donors' samples.

This clonotype was observed a handful of times. The chain has TRBV6-1 and TRBJ1-1; weak D call: TRBD1 (6 bases). Deletions cut 6 bases from V and 5 bases from J, with 16 bases between. Germline V lookup: CDR1 MNHNS, CDR2 SASEGT. This CDR3 has 14 residues. CDR3 DNA sequence: TGTGCCAGCAGCGATACACAGGGCTGGACTGAAGCTTTCTTT. It encodes CASSDTQGWTEAFF.

The V gene is TRBV20-1, the J gene TRBJ1-6, with a weak D call TRBD1 (5 bases). V lost 0 bases to trimming and J lost 6 bases, with 12 bases between them. The V gene's germline CDR1 is DFQATT and CDR2 SNEGSKA (reference sequence). CDR3 length equals 15 residues. CDR3 sequence reads: CSAREIGEGNSPLHF. For the CDR3, the DNA is TGCAGTGCTAGAGAGATAGGGGAGGGTAATTCACCCCTCCACTTT.

This clonotype was counted at least ten times. The rearrangement links TRBV7-2 to TRBJ2-5, with no clear D. V lost 2 bases and J lost 5, with 15 bases in between. Germline values: CDR1 SGHTA, CDR2 FQGNSA. This CDR3 region has 15 residues. CDR3 nucleotides: TGTGCCAGCAGCTTATCGGCGAGACCACGGGAGACCCAGTACTTC. Translated, it gives CASSLSARPRETQYF. Full variable domain (outside the CDR3, taken from reference TRBV7-2 and TRBJ2-5): GAGVSQSPSNKVTEKGKDVELRCDPISGHTALYWYRQSLGQGLEFLIYFQGNSAPDKSGLPSDRFSAERTGGSVSTLTIQRTQQEDSAVYLCASSLSARPRETQYFGPGTRLLVL.

This clonotype was recorded many times. The rearrangement uses TRBV7-8 and TRBJ2-7; D ambiguous. V lost 3 bases, J lost 2 bases, and 8 bases lay in between. The CDR3 loop spans 13 amino acids. Germline V lookup: CDR1 SGHVS, CDR2 FQNEAQ. CDR3 DNA: TGTGCCAGCAGCTTTGACGTAGCCTACGAGCAGTACTTC. Residues: CASSFDVAYEQYF. The full variable domain, its missing parts supplied by reference TRBV7-8 and TRBJ2-7, is GAGVSQSPRYKVAKRGQDVALRCDPISGHVSLFWYQQALGQGPEFLTYFQNEAQLDKSGLPSDRFFAERPEGSVSTLKIQRTQQEDSAVYLCASSFDVAYEQYFGPGTRLTVT.

This clonotype was detected ten times or more. V usage is TRBV7-8 and J usage is TRBJ2-4; 10 bases line up with TRBD2. Germline CDR1 SGHVS, CDR2 FQNEAQ. The CDR3 sequence is 16 residues long. J lost 1 base, V lost 5 bases, and 5 bases had no gene match. The CDR3 region has the DNA TGTGCCAGCAGCAACCTGGGACTAGCGGCCAAAAACATTCAGTACTTC. This sequence encodes CASSNLGLAAKNIQYF.

This clonotype was counted ten times or more. V gene TRBV7-2 combines with J gene TRBJ2-1; tentative D call: TRBD2 (5 bases). The CDR3 sequence is 16 residues long. With 4 bases removed from V and 7 bases from J, the gap between germline ends came to 20 bases. Germline lookup yields CDR1 SGHTA and CDR2 FQGNSA. In nucleotides, the CDR3 is TGTGCCAGCAGCTCCCCTCCGGGCCCGGGAACGAATGAGCAGTTCTTC. It encodes CASSSPPGPGTNEQFF.

V and J are TRBV3-1 and TRBJ1-2, with TRBD1 identical over 7 bases. The trim removed 7 bases at V and 4 bases at J, leaving 15 bases unmatched. Germline V CDR1 and CDR2: LGHDT, YNNKEL (reference sequence). There are 16 residues in the CDR3. CDR3 sequence reads: CASNLGADRTGYGYTF. CDR3 DNA sequence: TGTGCCAGCAACCTCGGTGCGGACAGGACGGGCTATGGCTACACCTTC.

This clonotype has a handful of counts. This rearrangement joins TRBV24-1 to TRBJ2-1; no clear D. V lost 5 bases to trimming and J lost 4 bases, with 20 bases between them. Germline V gene data show CDR1 as KGHDR and CDR2 as SFDVKD. The CDR3 length is 17 residues. CDR3: CATSVGSGDGLYNEQFF. The CDR3 coding sequence is TGTGCCACCAGTGTCGGGTCGGGCGACGGTTTATACAATGAGCAGTTCTTC.

The chain joins TRBV15 to TRBJ1-2, with 12 bases matching TRBD1. CDR1 and CDR2 from the germline V gene are LNHNV and YYDKDF (reference sequence). The V gene end was trimmed by 3 bases and the J gene end by 3 bases; junction bases not matched to a gene: 8. This CDR3 region has 17 residues. CDR3 bases: TGTGCCACCAGCAGGATTGGGACAGGGGGCCGATACTATGGCTACACCTTC. Translation gives CATSRIGTGGRYYGYTF.

The V gene is TRBV7-9, the J gene TRBJ2-3; D is perhaps TRBD1 (5 bases). The CDR3 loop spans 17 amino acids. V dropped 8 bases and J dropped 2 bases, with 23 bases sitting between them. The germline V gene encodes CDR1 SEHNR and CDR2 FQNEAQ (reference sequence). The CDR3 DNA reads TGTGCCAGCTCTCATGATGCCGACAGATCCGTCACAGATACGCAGTATTTT. Encoded protein: CASSHDADRSVTDTQYF.

This clonotype turned up a few times. The gene calls are TRBV10-3 and TRBJ2-1, with 13 bases fitting TRBD2. V lost 3 bases, J lost 8 bases, and 13 bases stayed unmatched. This CDR3 comprises 18 residues. CDR1 and CDR2 from the germline V gene are ENHRY and SYGVKD. CDR3 in DNA: TGTGCCATCAGTGATGGCACTAGCGGGGGGGCAAAGGGCCATGAGCAGTTCTTC. This gives the protein CAISDGTSGGAKGHEQFF.

The chain combines TRBV14 with TRBJ2-5; D possibly corresponds to TRBD1 (6 bases). The germline gives CDR1 SGHDN, CDR2 FVKESK. This CDR3 is built from 13 residues. V was cut by 3 bases and J by 6 bases, with 11 bases left in between. This chain's CDR3 is CASSHRGLKTQYF. The CDR3 nucleotides read TGTGCCAGCAGCCATAGGGGGTTGAAGACCCAGTACTTC. Drawing the rest from reference TRBV14 and TRBJ2-5, the complete variable domain is EAGVTQFPSHSVIEKGQTVTLRCDPISGHDNLYWYRRVMGKEIKFLLHFVKESKQDESGMPNNRFLAERTGGTYSTLKVQPAELEDSGVYFCASSHRGLKTQYFGPGTRLLVL.